Below, 26 T cell receptor beta chains from the same sample are listed, as sequenced in a study of OX40 agonist ivuxolimab in advanced cancers. Library creation used the immunoSEQ multiplex PCR assay. Held by TCRdb, this immuneACCESS table contains in-frame sequences only and omits some clones. Under half of the omission traces to an unresolved V gene where checked; the cause of the rest is unknown. This sample gives tens of thousands of clones in total; around 82% of them show up just once. The ten most abundant clones make up around 2% of the sample. The sequencing here drew on CD4+ or CD8+ T cells sorted from blood, taken in a trial of the OX40 agonist ivuxolimab. The source is an adult with an advanced solid tumor such as melanoma, head and neck, liver or kidney cancer.

This clone was found once. The chain recombines TRBV7-8 with TRBJ1-2; 9 bases align to TRBD1. CDR3 length: 14 residues. The germline V gene has CDR1 SGHVS and CDR2 FQNEAQ. Trimming at V came to 0 bases and at J to 6 bases, leaving 2 bases not matched to a gene. The CDR3 DNA reads TGTGCCAGCAGCTTAGCACAGGGGGCACATGGCTACACCTTC. Encoded protein: CASSLAQGAHGYTF.

The chain is built from TRBV4-1 and TRBJ1-5; D not certain. CDR1 and CDR2 from the germline V gene are MGHRA and YSYEKL. The CDR3 has 16 amino acids. The germline V and J ends were trimmed by 3 bases and 4 bases, with 16 bases remaining between them. This CDR3 reads CASSHLLRGRNQPQHF. CDR3 nucleotides: TGCGCCAGCAGCCATCTCCTCCGCGGCAGAAATCAGCCCCAGCATTTT.

This chain connects TRBV5-6 to TRBJ2-7; the match to TRBD2 covers 10 bases. This CDR3 is built from 16 residues. CDR1 and CDR2 (germline): SGHDT, YYEEEE. The V gene end was trimmed by 2 bases and the J gene end by 0 bases; junction bases not matched to a gene: 5. CDR3 in DNA: TGTGCCAGCAGCTTCTTAGCGGGAGGCCTCTCCTACGAGCAGTACTTC. As protein: CASSFLAGGLSYEQYF.

On this clone itself: At one end the junction does not follow the germline gene, possibly because of a read error. The chain is built from TRBV6-5 and TRBJ1-2, with 7 bases lining up with TRBD1. CDR1 MNHEY and CDR2 SVGAGI come from the germline V gene. CDR3 length equals 13 residues. CDR3 bases: TGTGCCAGCAGTTACTCCAGGGGGTATGACTACACCTTC. Its protein product is CASSYSRGYDYTF.

The gene calls are TRBV6-1 and TRBJ2-3; D uncertain. Between the trimmed V and J ends, which lost 4 bases and 2 bases, there was a span of 19 bases. This CDR3 contains 17 residues. The germline V gene has CDR1 MNHNS and CDR2 SASEGT. For the CDR3, the DNA is TGTGCCAGCAGTGCCTTAGCCCGCGGCACCTCCACAGATACGCAGTATTTT. Protein sequence: CASSALARGTSTDTQYF.

CDR3 protein: CASSGLPGETQYF. The CDR3 nucleotides read TGCGCCAGCAGCGGGTTACCGGGAGAGACCCAGTACTTC. The chain carries TRBV5-1 and TRBJ2-5; D is undetermined. V shed 4 bases and J shed 4 bases, with 11 bases lying between them. This CDR3 is 13 amino acids long. Germline lookup yields CDR1 SGHRS and CDR2 YFSETQ.

This clone has only a few counts. The chain links TRBV15 to TRBJ2-5; the match to TRBD2 covers 8 bases. This CDR3 comprises 16 residues. Per the germline V gene, CDR1 is LNHNV and CDR2 is YYDKDF (reference sequence). J lost 5 bases, V lost 3 bases, and 11 bases had no gene match. CDR3 residues: CATSSPTGGARETQYF. The CDR3 DNA is TGTGCCACCAGCAGTCCGACGGGGGGGGCCCGGGAGACCCAGTACTTC.

This rearrangement joins TRBV29-1 to TRBJ2-4; 12 nucleotides agree with TRBD1. With V trimmed by 4 bases and J by 4 bases, 8 bases remained unmatched. The CDR3 length is 16 residues. Germline V gene data show CDR1 as SQVTM and CDR2 as ANQGSEA. The CDR3 DNA sequence: TGCAGCGTTGGGACCGGGACAGGGGGCGCGAAAAACATTCAGTACTTC. This encodes CSVGTGTGGAKNIQYF.

The chain is built from TRBV18 and TRBJ2-3, with D perhaps matching TRBD2 (5 bases). CDR3 length equals 12 residues. V was trimmed by 2 bases and J by 8 bases, leaving 8 bases between them. Germline CDR1 KGHSH, CDR2 LQKENI. The CDR3, as DNA: TGTGCCAGCTCACCAGAGGGCGTTACGCAGTATTTT. It encodes CASSPEGVTQYF.

This clone was seen many times. This chain connects TRBV19 to TRBJ1-4, with 7 positions matching TRBD1. The CDR3 length is 15 residues. The V segment lost 6 bases and the J segment 8 bases; nucleotides outside the gene matches: 12. The V gene's germline CDR1 is LNHDA and CDR2 SQIVND (reference sequence). CDR3: CASSSTAGGTEKLFF. Written as DNA, the CDR3 is TGTGCCAGTAGCTCGACGGCAGGGGGAACCGAAAAACTGTTTTTT. Full variable domain (remainder filled in from reference TRBV19 and TRBJ1-4): DGGITQSPKYLFRKEGQNVTLSCEQNLNHDAMYWYRQDPGQGLRLIYYSQIVNDFQKGDIAEGYSVSREKKESFPLTVTSAQKNPTAFYLCASSSTAGGTEKLFFGSGTQLSVL.

V gene TRBV7-8 combines with J gene TRBJ1-3; no reliable D call. Germline V gives CDR1 SGHVS, CDR2 FQNEAQ. The CDR3 totals 14 residues. V was shortened by 3 bases and J by 0 bases, with 6 bases between the two germline ends. The DNA of the CDR3 is TGTGCCAGCAGCTTTACAGACTCTGGAAACACCATATATTTT. The encoded protein is CASSFTDSGNTIYF.

As regards this clone: Within the sample, other DNA sequences also encode this same CDR3. The chain couples TRBV6-6 to TRBJ2-6; perhaps TRBD2 as D (5 bases). Trimming took 2 bases from V and 4 from J, leaving 9 bases between them. There are 15 residues in the CDR3. The germline V gene encodes CDR1 MNHNY and CDR2 SVGAGI (reference sequence). The CDR3 bases are TGTGCCAGCAGTTACCGGGGATCCGGGGCCAACGTCCTGACTTTC. Residues: CASSYRGSGANVLTF.

The rearrangement joins TRBV19 to TRBJ1-5, with D maybe TRBD1 (5 bases). The CDR3 length is 15 residues. In germline, CDR1 is LNHDA, CDR2 SQIVND (reference sequence). V was shortened by 1 base and J by 2 bases, with 9 bases between the two germline ends. In DNA, the CDR3 is TGTGCCAGTAGTATAGGGGGGAGGGGCAATCAGCCCCAGCATTTT. It yields the protein CASSIGGRGNQPQHF.

This sequence joins TRBV28 and TRBJ2-7; no clear D gene. V dropped 6 bases and J dropped 6 bases, with 24 bases sitting between them. Per germline, CDR1 MDHEN and CDR2 SYDVKM. The CDR3 spans 16 residues. CDR3: CASSLTPVVWAAEQYF. The CDR3 nucleotides are TGTGCCAGCAGCCTTACCCCAGTGGTTTGGGCGGCCGAGCAGTACTTC.

This clone was observed once. The rearrangement links TRBV9 to TRBJ2-3, with D perhaps matching TRBD2 (5 bases). The CDR3 is 15 residues long. From germline, CDR1 is SGDLS and CDR2 YYNGEE. CDR3 bases: TGTGCACCGAAACGGGGTTTCGCTAGCACAGATACGCAGTATTTT. Encoded protein: CAPKRGFASTDTQYF.

This clone came up a few times. This CDR3 is CAWSRRERETQYF. Written as DNA, the CDR3 is TGTGCCTGGAGTAGGAGGGAACGGGAGACCCAGTACTTC. The V gene is TRBV30, the J gene TRBJ2-5; TRBD2 might be the D (6 bases). Germline CDR1 reads GTSNPN; CDR2 reads SVGIG (reference sequence). The CDR3 spans 13 residues. V lost 2 bases and J 5 bases, leaving 12 bases between the germline ends.

The V and J genes are TRBV19 and TRBJ2-3, with 9 bases identical to TRBD2. Germline V lookup: CDR1 LNHDA, CDR2 SQIVND (reference sequence). CDR3 length: 16 residues. V was pared by 4 bases and J by 2 bases, with 7 bases of the junction left unmatched. The CDR3 sequence: CASSKDSGSFTDTQYF. The CDR3 nucleotides are TGTGCCAGTAGTAAAGATAGCGGGAGTTTCACAGATACGCAGTATTTT. Full variable domain (rest looked up from reference TRBV19 and TRBJ2-3): DGGITQSPKYLFRKEGQNVTLSCEQNLNHDAMYWYRQDPGQGLRLIYYSQIVNDFQKGDIAEGYSVSREKKESFPLTVTSAQKNPTAFYLCASSKDSGSFTDTQYFGPGTRLTVL.

The chain joins TRBV15 to TRBJ2-5, with a tentative D call TRBD2 (5 bases). Germline V gene sequence: CDR1 LNHNV, CDR2 YYDKDF (reference sequence). This CDR3 has 13 residues. V lost 3 bases and J lost 4, with 9 bases in between. The CDR3 here is CATSSGNLETQYF. The CDR3 bases are TGTGCCACCAGCAGCGGGAATCTAGAGACCCAGTACTTC.

This sequence joins TRBV28 and TRBJ1-4; perhaps TRBD1 as D (6 bases). Trimming took off 3 bases at V and 0 bases at J, with 14 bases between the two ends. The CDR3 sequence is 17 residues long. Germline-derived CDR1 and CDR2 are MDHEN and SYDVKM. This chain's CDR3 is CASSFLRGAPTNEKLFF. CDR3 sequence (DNA): TGTGCCAGCAGTTTCCTCCGGGGGGCTCCAACTAATGAAAAACTGTTTTTT.

The rearrangement joins TRBV6-1 to TRBJ2-7; 10 nucleotides match TRBD2. The V and J ends lost 3 bases and 2 bases, in that order; junction bases with no gene match: 7. The CDR3 length is 16 residues. The germline V gene has CDR1 MNHNS and CDR2 SASEGT. The CDR3 bases are TGTGCCAGCAGTGACCCATCTAGCGGGAGAGCCTACGAGCAGTACTTC. The encoded protein is CASSDPSSGRAYEQYF.

The V and J genes are TRBV28 and TRBJ2-1; 8 bases match TRBD2. The CDR3 covers 14 residues. The ends lost 5 bases at V and 11 bases at J; junction bases unmatched: 11. Germline CDR1 is MDHEN and CDR2 is SYDVKM. The CDR3 DNA is TGTGCCAGCAGTCTCCCTAGGGCGGGAGGTAAGCAGTTCTTC. Its protein is CASSLPRAGGKQFF.

This chain joins TRBV6-1 and TRBJ1-5, with D tentatively TRBD1 (6 bases). CDR1 MNHNS and CDR2 SASEGT come from the germline V gene. The CDR3 loop spans 14 amino acids. V was shortened by 6 bases and J by 7 bases, with 16 bases between the two germline ends. CDR3 nucleotide sequence: TGTGCCAGCAGCAGAGACAGGATCAGCCAGCCCCAGCATTTT. It specifies CASSRDRISQPQHF.

The chain links TRBV6-1 to TRBJ1-2; no reliable D call. Between the trimmed V and J ends, which lost 0 bases and 4 bases, there was a span of 12 bases. This CDR3 is 15 amino acids long. Germline-derived CDR1 and CDR2 are MNHNS and SASEGT. The CDR3 loop reads CASSEAINGVYGYTF. The DNA of the CDR3 is TGTGCCAGCAGTGAAGCGATTAACGGGGTCTATGGCTACACCTTC.

In this sample, this clone turned up a few times. The same CDR3 is also encoded by other DNA sequences in this sample. V usage is TRBV28 and J usage is TRBJ1-2; 8 nucleotides line up with TRBD1. The CDR3 runs 13 residues. The J segment lost 4 bases and the V segment lost 5 bases, leaving 3 bases of the junction unmatched. CDR1 is MDHEN, CDR2 SYDVKM, per germline. In DNA, the CDR3 is TGTGCCAGCAGTCCGGACAGGGTCTATGGCTACACCTTC. Its protein is CASSPDRVYGYTF.

V and J are TRBV6-1 and TRBJ2-5; D uncertain. The CDR3 is made up of 13 amino acids. CDR1 is MNHNS, CDR2 SASEGT, per germline. V lost 6 bases and J lost 2, with 10 bases in between. In DNA form, the CDR3 reads TGTGCCAGCAGCCGACAAGAACAAGAGACCCAGTACTTC. Amino acid sequence: CASSRQEQETQYF.

This chain connects TRBV18 to TRBJ2-2; tentative D call: TRBD2 (6 bases). From germline, CDR1 is KGHSH and CDR2 LQKENI. The V end was cut by 5 bases, the J end by 0 bases, with 10 bases between. There are 15 residues in the CDR3. The CDR3 sequence: CASSVGLANTGELFF. The DNA for the CDR3 is TGTGCCAGCTCAGTGGGACTCGCGAACACCGGGGAGCTGTTTTTT.